This record covers a single TCR beta chain. These data are taken from a study of chemoradiotherapy in HPV16-positive cancers. V lost 0 bases and J lost 7, with 15 bases in between. Germline V CDR1 and CDR2: SGHTA, FQGNSA. The CDR3 is made up of 16 amino acids. TCRdb's table, derived via immunoSEQ multiplex PCR, lists solely in-frame clones and lacks some. The table records over 6,000 clones, around nine tenths of them present only once. The chain employs TRBV7-2 and TRBJ1-4; D not certain. Sequences were derived from tumor tissue, sampled from a patient who underwent chemoradiotherapy. The TCR sequence derives from a human donor with HPV-associated anogenital cancer. The CDR3 region is CASSLAAGRAIEKLFF. For the CDR3, the DNA is TGTGCCAGCAGCTTAGCCGCCGGACGAGCAATTGAAAAACTGTTTTTT.